One sample yielded the 29 T cell receptor beta chains listed below, sequenced in a study of shared clonotypes between healthy human individuals. The naive CD8 fraction comprised CD45RO-negative cells positively selected for CCR7 and excluded terminally differentiated effector memory CD45RA+ cells. TCRdb's table, derived via immunoSEQ multiplex PCR, lists solely in-frame clones and lacks some. The repertoire includes over 2 million clones, about 95% of them detected once, and around 1.1% sits in the top ten. Sequencing was carried out using naive CD8+ T cells sorted from blood. The source is a man between 18 and 29 years old in good health.

The chain carries TRBV6-6 and TRBJ2-7, with D hard to call. From germline, CDR1 is MNHNY and CDR2 SVGAGI (reference sequence). CDR3 length: 12 amino acids. The V and J ends lost 6 bases and 0 bases respectively, with 6 bases between them. Here the CDR3 reads CASSGNSYEQYF. CDR3 nucleotide sequence: TGTGCCAGCAGCGGAAACTCCTACGAGCAGTACTTC.

This chain connects TRBV6-5 to TRBJ2-1, with 9 bases that match TRBD2. The CDR3 is made up of 14 amino acids. V lost 2 bases and J lost 7; bases outside the gene matches: 3. Germline CDR1 is MNHEY and CDR2 is SVGAGI. The CDR3 DNA follows: TGTGCCAGCAGTTACGTGGCGGGGGGGAATGAGCAGTTCTTC. This encodes CASSYVAGGNEQFF.

As for this clone: Other nucleotide sequences in the sample specify the same CDR3. The CDR3 loop reads CASSIGGGDYEQYF. The CDR3 nucleotides are TGTGCCAGTAGTATAGGAGGAGGGGATTACGAGCAGTACTTC. The chain combines TRBV19 with TRBJ2-7, with TRBD2 as a possible D gene (6 bases). Germline V gives CDR1 LNHDA, CDR2 SQIVND (reference sequence). Trimming left V 1 base short and J 4 bases short, with 11 bases between. The CDR3 totals 14 residues.

The chain links TRBV2 to TRBJ1-5; 8 nucleotides align to TRBD1. The CDR3 length is 18 residues. V lost 2 bases and J lost 5; bases outside the gene matches: 14. Looked up from germline, CDR1 is SNHLY and CDR2 is FYNNEI. The DNA of the CDR3 is TGTGCCAGCAGTGAATATTGGCCGGGACAGGAGGGCGATCAGCCCCAGCATTTT. Its protein is CASSEYWPGQEGDQPQHF.

This clone showed up just once. The chain uses TRBV11-2 and TRBJ1-2; tentatively, D is TRBD1 (6 bases). Germline lookup yields CDR1 SGHAT and CDR2 FQNNGV. Trimming pared 4 bases from V and 4 bases from J, leaving 13 bases between. The CDR3 contains 14 residues. The CDR3 reads CASSYQDSLYGYTF. The DNA for the CDR3 is TGTGCCAGCAGCTACCAGGACAGCCTCTATGGCTACACCTTC.

This clone came up once. This chain uses TRBV7-9 with TRBJ2-7; D is undetermined. Germline loops: CDR1 SEHNR, CDR2 FQNEAQ (reference sequence). Trimming shortened V by 5 bases and J by 7 bases, and 15 bases separated the two germline ends. The CDR3 totals 13 residues. The CDR3 region is CASSLLGHLEQYF. The CDR3, as DNA: TGTGCCAGCAGCCTACTTGGGCACCTAGAGCAGTACTTC.

The chain has TRBV30 and TRBJ2-1; 9 bases align to TRBD2. With V trimmed by 2 bases and J by 6 bases, 2 bases remained unmatched. Germline-derived CDR1 and CDR2 are GTSNPN and SVGIG (reference sequence). This CDR3 has 13 amino acids. The CDR3 DNA sequence: TGTGCCTGGAGTATTAGCGGGAGCAATGAGCAGTTCTTC. It encodes CAWSISGSNEQFF.

CDR3 protein: CASSLGQTATYEQYF. CDR3 nucleotides: TGTGCCAGCAGCTTAGGTCAGACGGCAACCTACGAGCAGTACTTC. This chain joins TRBV7-2 and TRBJ2-7; D remains ambiguous. Trimming took off 1 base at V and 2 bases at J, with 12 bases between the two ends. The length of the CDR3 is 15 residues. From germline, CDR1 is SGHTA and CDR2 FQGNSA.

The CDR3: CASRSHRGSVLSTDTQYF. CDR3 DNA sequence: TGTGCCAGCAGATCGCACCGGGGAAGTGTCCTTAGCACAGATACGCAGTATTTT. V gene TRBV7-8 combines with J gene TRBJ2-3, with D tentatively TRBD2 (5 bases). V lost 6 bases and J lost 0, with 22 bases in between. Germline assignment: CDR1 SGHVS and CDR2 FQNEAQ. The CDR3 length is 18 residues.

The rearrangement joins TRBV27 to TRBJ1-1, with D perhaps TRBD1 (5 bases). The ends were cut back, 5 bases at V and 1 base at J, with 17 bases in the middle. Germline lookup yields CDR1 MNHEY and CDR2 SMNVEV (reference sequence). The CDR3 loop spans 16 amino acids. The CDR3 coding sequence is TGTGCCAGCAGTCAACTCGCGCCCGGGGGGAACACTGAAGCTTTCTTT. Its protein is CASSQLAPGGNTEAFF.

This chain links TRBV27 with TRBJ2-7; D remains ambiguous. The germline V and J ends were trimmed by 4 bases and 0 bases, with 7 bases remaining between them. The germline CDR1 and CDR2 sequences are MNHEY and SMNVEV (reference sequence). The length of the CDR3 is 13 residues. The CDR3 DNA reads TGTGCCAGCAGTTGGAGAGCCTCCTACGAGCAGTACTTC. Protein product: CASSWRASYEQYF.

This sequence joins TRBV10-3 and TRBJ1-6, with a possible D match to TRBD1 (5 bases). There are 18 residues in the CDR3. Germline CDR1 ENHRY, CDR2 SYGVKD. The germline V and J ends were trimmed by 0 bases and 5 bases, with 17 bases remaining between them. The CDR3: CAISESSFRDFDNSPLHF. Here the CDR3 DNA reads TGTGCCATCAGTGAGTCGTCTTTCCGGGACTTTGATAATTCACCCCTCCACTTT.

The chain employs TRBV12-5 and TRBJ2-5; D is ambiguous. The CDR3 loop spans 15 amino acids. Trimming took off 7 bases at V and 2 bases at J, with 17 bases between the two ends. Germline values: CDR1 LGHNT, CDR2 FRNRAP. As DNA, the CDR3 is TGTGCTAGTGCCCCGCTAGGAGAATGGCAAGAGACCCAGTACTTC. Translating gives CASAPLGEWQETQYF.

The chain has TRBV4-1 and TRBJ1-2; maybe TRBD1 (6 bases). Deletions cut 0 bases from V and 4 bases from J, with 12 bases between. This CDR3 is 15 amino acids long. Germline V gene lookup returns CDR1 MGHRA and CDR2 YSYEKL. The DNA of the CDR3 is TGCGCCAGCAGCCAAGACCGGGGGCAGCTCTATGGCTACACCTTC. Protein product: CASSQDRGQLYGYTF.

Worth noting for this clone: The same CDR3 also results from other DNA sequences found in this sample. The DNA for the CDR3 is TGTGCCAGCAGCGCTGGCGGGTACGAGCAGTACTTC. Protein: CASSAGGYEQYF. The chain is built from TRBV9 and TRBJ2-7, with D possibly matching TRBD2 (5 bases). The ends were cut back, 3 bases at V and 4 bases at J, with 8 bases in the middle. The germline CDR1 and CDR2 sequences are SGDLS and YYNGEE. The CDR3 is 12 amino acids.

In nucleotides, the CDR3 is TGTGCCAGCAGTGCTCATCCGGGACAGGGCTCCTACGAGCAGTACTTC. Translating it yields CASSAHPGQGSYEQYF. The chain carries TRBV2 and TRBJ2-7; 9 bases line up with TRBD1. Germline V CDR1 and CDR2: SNHLY, FYNNEI. This CDR3 is 16 amino acids long. J gave up 0 bases and V 4 bases, and 7 bases lay outside the gene matches.

The chain has TRBV29-1 and TRBJ2-1, with 10 bases that match TRBD2. The CDR3 contains 14 residues. Germline lookup yields CDR1 SQVTM and CDR2 ANQGSEA. V dropped 3 bases and J dropped 7; count of bases not matched to a gene: 6. This chain's CDR3 is CSVEVTSGSNEQFF. As DNA, the CDR3 is TGCAGCGTTGAGGTGACTAGCGGGTCAAATGAGCAGTTCTTC.

With respect to this clone: This sample also contains other DNA sequences that code for the same CDR3. The rearrangement uses TRBV27 and TRBJ2-7; 9 nucleotides agree with TRBD2. Germline trimming cut 5 bases from V and 3 bases from J; bases unmatched to any gene: 11. The germline gives CDR1 MNHEY, CDR2 SMNVEV (reference sequence). The CDR3 has 16 amino acids. The CDR3, as DNA: TGTGCCAGCAGTCCCTCAAGCGGGAGGCTAATCTACGAGCAGTACTTC. Translating gives CASSPSSGRLIYEQYF.

This clone has a single count. J is TRBJ1-1 and V is TRBV7-9; 7 nucleotides align to TRBD1. The CDR3 totals 17 residues. Per germline, CDR1 SEHNR and CDR2 FQNEAQ (reference sequence). J was trimmed by 0 bases and V by 4 bases; bases with no gene match: 11. The CDR3 sequence is CASSYDRVKSMNTEAFF. The CDR3 bases are TGTGCCAGCAGCTACGACAGGGTAAAGTCTATGAACACTGAAGCTTTCTTT.

The CDR3 protein is CASSQDGGKQFF. CDR3 bases: TGCGCCAGCAGCCAAGATGGAGGGAAGCAGTTCTTC. The chain uses TRBV4-1 and TRBJ2-1, with a tentative D call TRBD2 (6 bases). CDR1 is MGHRA and CDR2 is YSYEKL in the germline V gene. CDR3 size: 12 residues. Trimming pared 0 bases from V and 11 bases from J, leaving 8 bases between.

The chain joins TRBV27 to TRBJ2-7, with D perhaps matching TRBD2 (6 bases). The ends were cut back, 7 bases at V and 2 bases at J, with 15 bases in the middle. The CDR3 has 14 residues. CDR1 and CDR2 (germline): MNHEY, SMNVEV (reference sequence). CDR3 loop: CASIKGGAPYEQYF. The CDR3 nucleotides are TGTGCCAGCATCAAAGGCGGGGCTCCCTACGAGCAGTACTTC.

This rearrangement joins TRBV5-4 to TRBJ2-3; 9 bases are a match to TRBD1. Germline V gene sequence: CDR1 SGHNT, CDR2 YYREEE (reference sequence). The CDR3 is 14 residues long. J gave up 5 bases and V 2 bases, and 3 bases lay outside the gene matches. CDR3 DNA sequence: TGTGCCAGCAGCTTTACAGGGGGCCAAGATACGCAGTATTTT. It encodes CASSFTGGQDTQYF. Drawing the rest from reference TRBV5-4 and TRBJ2-3, the complete variable domain is ETGVTQSPTHLIKTRGQQVTLRCSSQSGHNTVSWYQQALGQGPQFIFQYYREEENGRGNFPPRFSGLQFPNYSSELNVNALELDDSALYLCASSFTGGQDTQYFGPGTRLTVL.

This clone is a singleton in its sample. Other DNA sequences from this sample encode an identical CDR3 as well. This rearrangement joins TRBV27 to TRBJ1-6; 7 positions match TRBD1. With V trimmed by 6 bases and J by 2 bases, 4 bases remained unmatched. This CDR3 spans 15 amino acids. Looked up from germline, CDR1 is MNHEY and CDR2 is SMNVEV (reference sequence). As DNA, the CDR3 is TGTGCCAGCAGCGCGGGGACAGCCTATAATTCACCCCTCCACTTT. It specifies CASSAGTAYNSPLHF.

This chain uses TRBV4-1 with TRBJ2-5, with TRBD1 identical over 8 bases. With V trimmed by 0 bases and J by 4 bases, 10 bases remained unmatched. This CDR3 region has 17 residues. Germline lookup yields CDR1 MGHRA and CDR2 YSYEKL. The CDR3 loop reads CASSQDSNRGSLETQYF. The CDR3 DNA reads as TGCGCCAGCAGCCAAGATAGTAACAGGGGGTCGTTAGAGACCCAGTACTTC.

This chain joins TRBV6-1 and TRBJ2-7; D call uncertain. Germline lookup yields CDR1 MNHNS and CDR2 SASEGT. Trimming removed 1 base from V and 3 bases from J, with 10 bases in between. The CDR3 spans 14 residues. CDR3 sequence: CASSEEFMGYEQYF. The CDR3 nucleotides read TGTGCCAGCAGTGAAGAATTCATGGGCTACGAGCAGTACTTC.

This rearrangement joins TRBV27 to TRBJ2-1; possible D gene TRBD1, 7 bases. V lost 5 bases and J 7 bases, leaving 15 bases between the germline ends. This CDR3 contains 14 residues. Looked up from germline, CDR1 is MNHEY and CDR2 is SMNVEV (reference sequence). DNA for the CDR3: TGTGCCAGCAGTAATACAGGGGCGGGGAATGAGCAGTTCTTC. It translates to CASSNTGAGNEQFF.

This rearrangement joins TRBV30 to TRBJ2-1; the match to TRBD2 covers 7 bases. Trimming took 5 bases from V and 8 from J; bases not matched to a gene: 15. The germline V gene encodes CDR1 GTSNPN and CDR2 SVGIG (reference sequence). The CDR3 runs to 15 residues. Here the CDR3 reads CAWSGEGLVWDEQFF. The CDR3 DNA follows: TGTGCCTGGTCGGGGGAGGGCCTTGTTTGGGATGAGCAGTTCTTC. Combining the CDR3 with reference TRBV30 and TRBJ2-1 gives the whole variable domain SQTIHQWPATLVQPVGSPLSLECTVEGTSNPNLYWYRQAAGRGLQLLFYSVGIGQISSEVPQNLSASRPQDRQFILSSKKLLLSDSGFYLCAWSGEGLVWDEQFFGPGTRLTVL.

This chain connects TRBV30 to TRBJ1-3; no firm D call. The CDR3 has 15 residues. Trimming removed 3 bases from V and 0 bases from J, with 12 bases in between. Germline V lookup: CDR1 GTSNPN, CDR2 SVGIG (reference sequence). The CDR3 spells CAWSLDRTSGNTIYF. The CDR3 DNA reads as TGTGCCTGGAGCCTAGACCGAACCTCTGGAAACACCATATATTTT.

This clone was detected once. The rearrangement joins TRBV5-6 to TRBJ1-6; 7 nucleotides line up with TRBD1. Germline V gene lookup returns CDR1 SGHDT and CDR2 YYEEEE. V gave up 4 bases and J gave up 6 bases; unmatched junction bases: 16. The CDR3 sequence is 18 residues long. CDR3 residues: CASSPNDRDQPFNSPLHF. The CDR3 DNA reads as TGTGCCAGCAGCCCAAACGACAGGGATCAACCTTTTAATTCACCCCTCCACTTT.